A single sample gave rise to the 31 T cell receptor beta chains below, sequenced in a study of molecular identifiers for immune sequencing clone quantification. TCRdb redid the calling of the PCR reads with MiXCR, one entry per CDR3 protein. The sample has under 800,000 distinct CDR3 sequences; approximately 24% are singletons. Sequences were obtained from naive CD8+ T cells from blood, with Jurkat cell RNA spiked in. The subset denotes: FACS-sorted CD8+CD4-CCR7+CD45RA+ naive T cells. These receptors all come from a human donor in good health. Some libraries in this study had Jurkat cell RNA spiked in.

Regarding this clonotype: Just one base apart from a much larger clone, this may be a read error. CDR3 sequence (DNA): TGTGCCAGCGGGGGCAGGGACTACGAAAAACTGTTTTTT. Protein product: CASGGRDYEKLFF. V is TRBV7-9 and J is TRBJ1-4, with D tentatively TRBD1 (6 bases). The CDR3 is 13 residues long. V dropped 8 bases and J dropped 8 bases, with 15 bases sitting between them. In germline, CDR1 is SEHNR, CDR2 FQNEAQ (reference sequence).

This clonotype appeared many times. The V call is TRBV7-9, the J call TRBJ1-1; D remains unclear. Germline CDR1 reads SEHNR; CDR2 reads FQNEAQ (reference sequence). With 3 bases removed from V and 7 bases from J, the gap between germline ends came to 6 bases. This CDR3 is 11 amino acids long. The chain's CDR3 is CASSLEYEAFF. The CDR3 DNA reads TGTGCCAGCAGCTTGGAGTATGAAGCTTTCTTT. Complete variable domain (other parts from reference TRBV7-9 and TRBJ1-1): DTGVSQNPRHKITKRGQNVTFRCDPISEHNRLYWYRQTLGQGPEFLTYFQNEAQLEKSRLLSDRFSAERPKGSFSTLEIQRTEQGDSAMYLCASSLEYEAFFGQGTRLTVV.

In the case of this clonotype: A far bigger clonotype differs at one base, so this is likely a read error. The rearrangement uses TRBV12-3 or TRBV12-4 and TRBJ2-7; 8 bases match TRBD1. The CDR3 is 12 amino acids. CDR3 sequence (DNA): TGTGACAGCAGTTTGACAGGGGACGAGCAGTACTTC. It yields the protein CDSSLTGDEQYF.

The J gene is TRBJ2-7, the V gene TRBV6-2 or TRBV6-3; 9 bases fit TRBD2. The germline V gene has CDR1 MNHEY and CDR2 SVGEGT. The CDR3 contains 13 residues. With 10 bases clipped from V and 5 bases from J, the junction kept 9 bases outside the gene matches. The CDR3: CANALAGQDEQYF. Here the CDR3 DNA reads TGTGCCAACGCGCTAGCGGGGCAGGACGAGCAGTACTTC.

This clonotype was detected many times. The V call is TRBV4-1, the J call TRBJ1-2; 7 bases map to TRBD1. The germline V gene encodes CDR1 MGHRA and CDR2 YSYEKL. The CDR3 totals 16 residues. Trimming cost V 0 bases and J 3 bases; bases outside gene matches: 7. The chain's CDR3 is CASSQDGTVFDYGYTF. The CDR3 DNA sequence: TGCGCCAGCAGCCAAGACGGGACAGTATTCGACTATGGCTACACCTTC.

Notes on this clonotype: Just one base apart from a much larger clone, this may be a read error. The CDR3 reads CASSWGLKTTSYNEQFF. DNA of the CDR3: TGTGCCAGCAGCTGGGGTCTAAAGACTACCAGCTACAATGAGCAGTTCTTC. The genes are TRBV7-2 and TRBJ2-1, with D maybe TRBD2 (5 bases). V lost 4 bases to trimming and J lost 3 bases, with 19 bases between them. Germline CDR1 and CDR2: SGHTA and FQGNSA. The CDR3 sequence is 17 residues long. Supplemented by reference TRBV7-2 and TRBJ2-1, the full variable domain reads GAGVSQSPSNKVTEKGKDVELRCDPISGHTALYWYRQSLGQGLEFLIYFQGNSAPDKSGLPSDRFSAERTGGSVSTLTIQRTQQEDSAVYLCASSWGLKTTSYNEQFFGPGTRLTVL.

Worth noting for this clonotype: The junction differs from germline at one of its ends, possibly a read error. The gene calls are TRBV24-1 and TRBJ2-1; 9 bases are shared with TRBD2. Looked up from germline, CDR1 is KGHDR and CDR2 is SFDVKD. The CDR3 sequence is 17 residues long. This CDR3 reads CATSEGPLAGRGNEQLF. The CDR3 DNA reads TGTGCCACCAGTGAAGGACCGCTAGCGGGGCGCGGGAATGAGCAGCTCTTC.

This clonotype has more than one count but fewer than ten. The rearrangement links TRBV20-1 to TRBJ2-1, with TRBD2 matching over 8 bases. CDR3 length: 15 residues. Trimming removed 0 bases from V and 3 bases from J; junction bases left unmatched: 4. Germline CDR1 reads DFQATT; CDR2 reads SNEGSKA (reference sequence). The CDR3 spells CSARERLAIYNEQFF. The CDR3 DNA sequence: TGCAGTGCTAGAGAACGACTAGCGATCTACAATGAGCAGTTCTTC.

This clonotype was seen more than once but under ten times. The V and J genes are TRBV20-1 and TRBJ2-1; D is unclear. The germline CDR1 and CDR2 sequences are DFQATT and SNEGSKA (reference sequence). This CDR3 contains 15 residues. Trimming stripped 4 bases from V and 2 bases from J, with 15 bases between. CDR3 in amino acids: CSAIPPERPYNEQFF. The CDR3 DNA reads as TGCAGTGCTATCCCTCCAGAACGTCCCTACAATGAGCAGTTCTTC.

This clonotype was observed a few times. J is TRBJ2-3 and V is TRBV6-2 or TRBV6-3; 10 positions agree with TRBD1. The CDR3 covers 17 residues. The V gene end was trimmed by 2 bases and the J gene end by 2 bases; junction bases not matched to a gene: 7. CDR1 and CDR2 (germline): MNHEY, SVGEGT. This CDR3 is CASSYGQGVKVTDTQYF. In nucleotides, the CDR3 is TGTGCCAGCAGTTACGGACAGGGGGTTAAGGTCACAGATACGCAGTATTTT.

The sample holds a few counts of this clonotype. The CDR3 spells CASSPQWSFSYNEQFF. DNA of the CDR3: TGTGCCAGCAGTCCCCAATGGTCGTTCTCCTACAATGAGCAGTTCTTC. This chain connects TRBV6-2 or TRBV6-3 to TRBJ2-1, with unresolved D. Germline assignment: CDR1 MNHEY and CDR2 SVGEGT. CDR3 length: 16 residues. Deletions cut 5 bases from V and 0 bases from J, with 14 bases between.

This clonotype was counted many times. The V gene is TRBV4-3, the J gene TRBJ1-1; D gene uncertain. Germline CDR1 is LGHNA and CDR2 is YSLEER. V lost 1 base, J lost 1 base, and 7 bases lay in between. The CDR3 sequence is 14 residues long. CDR3 amino acids: CASSQAWSNTEAFF. CDR3 nucleotide sequence: TGCGCCAGCAGCCAAGCATGGTCGAACACTGAAGCTTTCTTT.

This clonotype showed up many times. CDR3 loop: CASSEAPSSEQYF. For the CDR3, the DNA is TGTGCCAGCAGTGAAGCACCCAGCTCCGAGCAGTACTTC. This rearrangement joins TRBV2 to TRBJ2-7; no definite D call. Trimming took off 0 bases at V and 6 bases at J, with 9 bases between the two ends. The CDR3 totals 13 residues. Germline values: CDR1 SNHLY, CDR2 FYNNEI.

This clonotype has a handful of counts. The chain links TRBV19 to TRBJ1-5; TRBD1 is a possible D gene (5 bases). The CDR3 spans 15 residues. V lost 2 bases, J lost 0 bases, and 8 bases lay in between. Germline-derived CDR1 and CDR2 are LNHDA and SQIVND (reference sequence). CDR3 sequence (DNA): TGTGCCAGTAGTATACGGGGCGTTAGCAATCAGCCCCAGCATTTT. Translated, it gives CASSIRGVSNQPQHF.

A word on this clonotype: Given a much more abundant clone one base away, this may be a read error. The rearrangement links TRBV9 to TRBJ2-6, with a weak D call TRBD1 (5 bases). In germline, CDR1 is SGDLS, CDR2 YYNGEE. This CDR3 is built from 15 residues. The CDR3 sequence is CASSVGNTGAHVLTF. In nucleotides, the CDR3 is TGTGCCAGCAGCGTAGGCAATACTGGGGCCCACGTCCTGACTTTC.

This clonotype was recorded many times. This sequence joins TRBV5-6 and TRBJ1-1; D not certain. The ends were cut back, 4 bases at V and 8 bases at J, with 12 bases in the middle. Germline values: CDR1 SGHDT, CDR2 YYEEEE. CDR3 length: 12 amino acids. Written as DNA, the CDR3 is TGTGCCAGCAGCGCGCGAAGAGGAGAAGCTTTCTTT. Translation gives CASSARRGEAFF.

The chain combines TRBV7-9 with TRBJ2-1, with 10 bases identical to TRBD2. CDR3 length equals 17 residues. V lost 1 base to trimming and J lost 2 bases; unmatched junction nucleotides: 5. CDR1 and CDR2 (germline): SEHNR, FQNEAQ (reference sequence). The CDR3 region is CASSLVGLAVTYNEQFF. Here the CDR3 DNA reads TGTGCCAGCAGCTTAGTAGGACTAGCGGTGACCTACAATGAGCAGTTCTTC.

This clonotype was recorded many times. The rearrangement links TRBV11-2 to TRBJ2-1; D is possibly TRBD2 (6 bases). Germline assignment: CDR1 SGHAT and CDR2 FQNNGV. The ends were cut back, 4 bases at V and 3 bases at J, with 10 bases in the middle. This CDR3 contains 14 residues. The CDR3 reads CASSWDSNYNEQFF. CDR3 DNA: TGTGCCAGCAGCTGGGACTCGAACTACAATGAGCAGTTCTTC.

Details on this clonotype: Being one base from a much bigger clone, this may be a read error. This chain connects TRBV11-2 to TRBJ2-7, with unresolved D. The CDR3 sequence is 13 residues long. The germline V gene has CDR1 SGHAT and CDR2 FQNNGV. The CDR3 is CASSESPGYAQYF. DNA for the CDR3: TGTGCCAGCAGCGAGAGCCCAGGCTACGCGCAGTACTTC.

This clonotype was counted between two and nine times. J is TRBJ1-1 and V is TRBV28, with a possible D match to TRBD1 (5 bases). This CDR3 is 18 amino acids long. Trimming took 5 bases from V and 0 from J, leaving 22 bases between them. The germline CDR1 and CDR2 sequences are MDHEN and SYDVKM. The CDR3: CASSSDIVTRVMNTEAFF. CDR3 DNA sequence: TGTGCCAGCAGTAGCGACATAGTGACCAGGGTAATGAACACTGAAGCTTTCTTT.

The sample holds many counts of this clonotype. The chain has TRBV27 and TRBJ2-7, with D maybe TRBD1 (6 bases). The CDR3 length is 14 residues. Trimming cost V 5 bases and J 2 bases, with 13 bases left between them. Germline V gene lookup returns CDR1 MNHEY and CDR2 SMNVEV (reference sequence). The CDR3 DNA reads as TGTGCCAGCAGTCCAAACAGGGAGCCCTACGAGCAGTACTTC. This codes for CASSPNREPYEQYF.

This clonotype was detected many times. The V and J genes are TRBV6-1 and TRBJ2-7, with D perhaps matching TRBD1 (6 bases). The CDR3 loop spans 13 amino acids. V was pared by 6 bases and J by 6 bases, with 15 bases between. Germline V gene sequence: CDR1 MNHNS, CDR2 SASEGT. This CDR3 is CASRTGSKGEQYF. CDR3 sequence (DNA): TGTGCCAGCAGAACAGGGTCGAAGGGCGAGCAGTACTTC.

This clonotype was counted between two and nine times. The chain recombines TRBV30 with TRBJ1-1; D remains ambiguous. Trimming cost V 0 bases and J 10 bases, with 9 bases left between them. The CDR3 extends over 11 amino acids. Germline values: CDR1 GTSNPN, CDR2 SVGIG (reference sequence). The CDR3 DNA follows: TGTGCCTGGAGTGTTAACGGCGTAGCTTTCTTT. It is translated as CAWSVNGVAFF.

The chain is built from TRBV12-3 or TRBV12-4 and TRBJ1-1; 7 bases are a match to TRBD1. The CDR3 is made up of 17 amino acids. Trimming removed 1 base from V and 1 base from J; junction bases left unmatched: 9. CDR3 sequence: CASSLGAGGTKNTEAFF. The CDR3, as DNA: TGTGCCAGCAGTTTAGGGGCAGGGGGGACCAAGAACACTGAAGCTTTCTTT.

This clonotype was seen at least ten times. The rearrangement links TRBV30 to TRBJ2-7; weak D call: TRBD1 (6 bases). The CDR3 length is 13 residues. Germline V gene lookup returns CDR1 GTSNPN and CDR2 SVGIG (reference sequence). Between the trimmed V and J ends, which lost 5 bases and 2 bases, there was a span of 13 bases. The CDR3 spells CAWEPDSPYEQYF. The CDR3 DNA reads TGTGCCTGGGAACCGGACAGTCCCTACGAGCAGTACTTC. Full variable domain (remainder filled in from reference TRBV30 and TRBJ2-7): SQTIHQWPATLVQPVGSPLSLECTVEGTSNPNLYWYRQAAGRGLQLLFYSVGIGQISSEVPQNLSASRPQDRQFILSSKKLLLSDSGFYLCAWEPDSPYEQYFGPGTRLTVT.

This clonotype was detected ten times or more. DNA for the CDR3: TGCGCCAGCAGCCAGGGACTAGTCGCCGAGACCCAGTACTTC. It codes for CASSQGLVAETQYF. This chain links TRBV4-3 with TRBJ2-5; 8 positions agree with TRBD2. V lost 3 bases and J lost 5; bases outside the gene matches: 5. Germline lookup yields CDR1 LGHNA and CDR2 YSLEER. The CDR3 has 14 amino acids.

The chain has TRBV4-3 and TRBJ1-6; tentative D call: TRBD1 (6 bases). Trimming removed 0 bases at V and 9 bases at J, with 18 bases between. This CDR3 is built from 17 residues. Per the germline V gene, CDR1 is LGHNA and CDR2 is YSLEER. In nucleotides, the CDR3 is TGCGCCAGCAGCCAAGATAAGCCGTCAGGGGTTGGTTCACCCCTCCACTTT. Its translation: CASSQDKPSGVGSPLHF.

The V and J genes are TRBV19 and TRBJ1-2; D gene ambiguous. The germline gives CDR1 LNHDA, CDR2 SQIVND (reference sequence). This CDR3 spans 13 amino acids. The ends were cut back, 7 bases at V and 2 bases at J, with 11 bases in the middle. As DNA, the CDR3 is TGTGCCAGTACCCATACCGGCAACTATGGCTACACCTTC. It translates to CASTHTGNYGYTF.

The chain has TRBV2 and TRBJ2-7, with 7 nucleotides matching TRBD2. This CDR3 has 12 amino acids. The V and J ends lost 8 bases and 8 bases, in that order; junction bases with no gene match: 9. In germline, CDR1 is SNHLY, CDR2 FYNNEI. The CDR3 is CASGGGRPKQYF. The CDR3 DNA reads TGTGCCAGCGGGGGGGGACGACCGAAGCAGTACTTC.

This clonotype showed up just a few times. V and J are TRBV12-5 and TRBJ2-7; 10 bases are shared with TRBD2. This CDR3 region has 16 residues. Germline V CDR1 and CDR2: LGHNT, FRNRAP. J gave up 3 bases and V 5 bases, and 10 bases lay outside the gene matches. CDR3 sequence (DNA): TGTGCTAGTGGTCAACCAATAGCGGGAGGCCTCTACGAGCAGTACTTC. This encodes CASGQPIAGGLYEQYF.

Worth noting for this clonotype: Just one base apart from a much larger clone, this may be a read error. The CDR3 carries no conserved terminal phenylalanine or tryptophan, so it likely arises from a read error. The V and J genes are TRBV28 and TRBJ2-7; D uncertain. The CDR3 spans 11 residues. Trimming pared 6 bases from V and 5 bases from J, leaving 8 bases between. Germline V CDR1 and CDR2: MDHEN, SYDVKM. CDR3 nucleotides: TGTGCCAGCAGCTTGTTCCACGAGCAGTACCTC. Amino acids: CASSLFHEQYL.